These T cell receptor beta chains were read from a single sample in a study of shared clonotypes between healthy human individuals. Clones were sequenced by immunoSEQ multiplex PCR, and TCRdb holds only the in-frame ones, with some missing. This sample has about 460,000 clones, with roughly three quarters found just once. Input material: PBMCs. The receptor set was obtained from a woman aged 40 to 55 in good health. Some clones in this sample may be carry-over from other donors' samples. Each CDR3 is given with its conserved first and last residue. The D gene is left open where the match is weak. Not all rows give a size; the values are once, few, many and, for expanded clones, a class.

size	V	J	D	CDR3	DNA
-	TRBV11-2	TRBJ1-1	-	CASVVSFRTSMNTEAFF	TGTGCCAGCGTGGTTTCGTTTAGGACAAGCATGAACACCGAAGCTTTCTTT
-	TRBV11-2	TRBJ1-1	-	CASNREGVLITEAFF	TGTGCCAGCAACCGAGAGGGGGTCTTGATCACTGAAGCTTTCTTT
-	TRBV19	TRBJ1-1	-	CASSITSQPNTEAFF	TGTGCCAGTAGTATTACTAGTCAGCCGAACACTGAAGCTTTCTTT
-	TRBV4-3	TRBJ2-1	-	CASSGRTPGDEQFF	TGCGCCAGCAGCGGCCGGACTCCCGGGGATGAGCAGTTCTTC
-	TRBV28	TRBJ2-2	-	CASSIDREVGELFF	TGTGCCAGCAGTATCGACAGGGAGGTCGGGGAGCTGTTTTTT
once	TRBV7-2	TRBJ1-2	-	CASLPRGGRNGYTF	TGTGCCAGCTTACCCCGGGGGGGGAGGAATGGCTACACCTTC
-	TRBV11-3	TRBJ1-1	TRBD1	CASSLAGQHTEAFF	TGTGCCAGCAGCTTAGCGGGACAGCACACTGAAGCTTTCTTT
many	TRBV5-1	TRBJ2-5	TRBD1	CASSLKGAQETQYF	TGCGCCAGCAGCTTGAAGGGGGCCCAAGAGACCCAGTACTTC
-	TRBV28	TRBJ2-1	-	CASRSAYEQFF	TGTGCCAGCAGATCGGCCTATGAGCAGTTCTTC
-	TRBV28	TRBJ1-2	TRBD1	CASSIIPSPGQKNYGYTF	TGTGCCAGCAGTATTATCCCCTCACCGGGACAGAAAAACTATGGCTACACCTTC
-	TRBV6-1	TRBJ1-2	TRBD1	CASRTTGDYGYTF	TGTGCCAGCAGGACGACAGGGGACTATGGCTACACCTTC
-	TRBV19	TRBJ1-2	-	CASSRGRGVDRGYTF	TGTGCCAGTAGCCGCGGGAGAGGGGTGGATCGCGGCTACACCTTC
-	TRBV30	TRBJ1-1	-	CAWGGLRTEAFF	TGTGCCTGGGGGGGACTTCGCACTGAAGCTTTCTTT
-	TRBV29-1	TRBJ1-1	-	CSVSFGAGGTEAFF	TGCAGCGTCTCCTTCGGGGCGGGGGGCACTGAAGCTTTCTTT
-	TRBV30	TRBJ2-5	TRBD2	CAGRTSGIETQYF	TGTGCCGGCCGGACTAGCGGGATTGAGACCCAGTACTTC
-	TRBV5-1	TRBJ2-2	-	CASSLVLAELFF	TGCGCCAGCAGCTTGGTACTAGCGGAGCTGTTTTTT
few	TRBV5-1	TRBJ2-7	-	CASSLSGQSSYEQYF	TGCGCCAGCAGCTTGAGTGGCCAAAGCTCCTACGAGCAGTACTTC
-	TRBV23-1	TRBJ2-2	TRBD2	CASSAPGLALTGELFF	TGCGCCAGCAGTGCACCGGGACTAGCTCTAACCGGGGAGCTGTTTTTT
-	TRBV13	TRBJ2-2	TRBD1	CASSSGPGQLNTGELFF	TGTGCCAGCAGCTCGGGACCGGGACAGCTAAACACCGGGGAGCTGTTTTTT
few	TRBV7-2	TRBJ2-7	-	CASSSLTWAQYF	TGTGCCAGCAGCTCTCTGACCTGGGCCCAGTACTTC
-	TRBV7-2	TRBJ2-7	-	CASSLAWAYEQYF	TGTGCCAGCAGCTTAGCGTGGGCCTACGAGCAGTACTTC
-	TRBV5-1	TRBJ1-2	TRBD1	CASSLGTGYGYTF	TGCGCCAGCAGCCTAGGGACAGGGTATGGCTACACCTTC
-	TRBV15	TRBJ2-7	TRBD2	CATSRGLAGAEQYF	TGTGCCACCAGCAGGGGACTAGCGGGAGCCGAGCAGTACTTC
-	TRBV6-1	TRBJ2-3	-	CASGWGDPRDTQYF	TGTGCCAGCGGGTGGGGGGATCCACGAGATACGCAGTATTTT
-	TRBV6-5	TRBJ1-3	-	CATTRDFSGNTIYF	TGTGCCACCACCAGGGACTTCTCTGGAAACACCATATATTTT
-	TRBV7-9	TRBJ1-5	TRBD1	CASTLQGVGNQPQHF	TGTGCCAGCACGCTCCAGGGGGTGGGCAATCAGCCCCAGCATTTT
few	TRBV19	TRBJ1-2	-	CASSRGGANYGYTF	TGTGCCAGTAGTAGGGGAGGAGCTAACTATGGCTACACCTTC
-	TRBV2	TRBJ2-7	-	CASTQDGAYEQYF	TGTGCCAGCACTCAGGACGGAGCCTACGAGCAGTACTTC
-	TRBV11-3	TRBJ2-2	TRBD2	CASSSSGTSGPGELFF	TGTGCCAGCAGCTCCTCCGGGACTAGCGGCCCCGGGGAGCTGTTTTTT
-	TRBV25-1	TRBJ2-5	TRBD2	CASSAGGSGETQYF	TGTGCCAGCAGTGCGGGCGGGAGCGGGGAGACCCAGTACTTC
-	TRBV29-1	TRBJ1-1	-	CSAATGTNTEAFF	TGCAGCGCTGCGACAGGTACGAACACTGAAGCTTTCTTT
-	TRBV27	TRBJ2-1	-	CASSLSPQFYNEQFF	TGTGCCAGCAGTTTATCACCCCAGTTCTACAATGAGCAGTTCTTC
-	TRBV25-1	TRBJ2-7	-	CASSEYPQGKQYF	TGTGCCAGCAGTGAATACCCGCAAGGAAAGCAGTACTTC
once	TRBV18	TRBJ1-1	-	CASSPQGGTRDTEAFF	TGTGCCAGCTCACCACAGGGGGGGACTCGGGACACTGAAGCTTTCTTT
-	TRBV7-2	TRBJ2-3	-	CASPSGGSTDTQYF	TGTGCCAGCCCCTCAGGCGGCTCCACAGATACGCAGTATTTT
-	TRBV28	TRBJ2-7	-	CASSFAGTAYEQYF	TGTGCCAGCAGTTTTGCAGGGACCGCTTACGAGCAGTACTTC
-	TRBV21-1	TRBJ2-7	-	CASSALGGPGEQYF	TGTGCCAGCAGCGCACTAGGTGGGCCGGGGGAGCAGTACTTC
-	TRBV29-1	TRBJ2-7	TRBD2	CSVEDTGTSGTITSYEQYF	TGCAGCGTTGAAGATACCGGGACTAGCGGAACCATTACCTCCTACGAGCAGTACTTC
-	TRBV7-6	TRBJ2-7	TRBD2	CASSLDPSGRDLSSYEQYF	TGTGCCAGCAGCTTAGATCCTAGCGGGAGGGATTTAAGCTCCTACGAGCAGTACTTC
-	TRBV5-1	TRBJ2-7	-	CASSLGPTYEQYF	TGCGCCAGCAGCTTGGGACCAACCTACGAGCAGTACTTC
-	TRBV5-1	TRBJ2-7	-	CASSLGPAGRGSYEQYF	TGCGCCAGCAGCTTGGGCCCAGCAGGTAGGGGCTCCTACGAGCAGTACTTC
-	TRBV7-8	TRBJ1-3	-	CASSLGGPSGNTIYF	TGTGCCAGCAGCTTGGGGGGCCCATCTGGAAACACCATATATTTT
-	TRBV11-2	TRBJ2-5	-	CASSSPRGWGVETQYF	TGTGCCAGCAGCTCCCCTCGGGGGTGGGGGGTAGAGACCCAGTACTTC
-	TRBV10-3	TRBJ1-2	-	CAISENFDSHYGYTF	TGTGCCATCAGTGAGAACTTTGACAGTCACTATGGCTACACCTTC
many	TRBV19	TRBJ2-1	TRBD2	CASSPSRTSGGSEQFF	TGTGCCAGTAGCCCAAGTCGGACTAGCGGGGGCTCCGAGCAGTTCTTC